The present T cell receptor (beta chain) was sequenced within a study of shared clonotypes between healthy human individuals. Loaded into unsorted PBMC replicate PCRs was about 0.3 ug DNA, roughly 31,000 T cell genomes. Ten immunoSEQ deep assay plates were used to sequence unsorted PBMC DNA. Under the authors' procedure: Sequence data from immunoSEQ were junction-only and lacked quality scores; consequently, filtering differed. Profiled with immunoSEQ multiplex PCR; TCRdb holds only in-frame clones, not every one. V, J and clone size derive from that table, while D and trimming were established from the DNA sequence. The table shows roughly 500,000 clones, with 75% to 85% occurring only once. The donors were adults (healthy and HIV-negative) with no recent acute infections or vaccinations. Germline values: CDR1 MNHNS, CDR2 SASEGT. The CDR3 totals 17 residues. Trimming cost V 4 bases and J 3 bases, with 22 bases left between them.

This receptor was identified in a woman between 40 and 50 years old in good health. Some clones in this sample may be carry-over from other donors' samples. This sequence joins TRBV6-1 and TRBJ2-7; D is possibly TRBD1 (7 bases). The specimen was PBMCs. CDR3 amino acids: CASSAGQGGNLRYEQYF. CDR3 DNA: TGTGCCAGCAGTGCAGGGCAGGGGGGCAATTTGCGCTACGAGCAGTACTTC.